One and the same sample provided the 20 T cell receptor beta chains below, sequenced in a study of CD8 T cells in ankylosing spondylitis. One entry per CDR3 protein, called by TCRdb with MiXCR from the 5' RACE reads. The table includes 200,000 to 300,000 distinct CDR3 sequences, 10% to 13% detected once. The specimen was blood, either unsorted or a sorted T cell fraction (not recorded which). All receptors come from a male donor with ankylosing spondylitis or in good health (not recorded which).

This clonotype turned up a few times. The chain has TRBV7-9 and TRBJ1-1; D gene uncertain. The CDR3 extends over 14 amino acids. Trimming cost V 5 bases and J 3 bases, with 13 bases left between them. Germline V gives CDR1 SEHNR, CDR2 FQNEAQ (reference sequence). The CDR3 is CASSTSSRDTEAFF. CDR3 bases: TGTGCCAGCAGCACGTCGTCCCGGGACACTGAAGCTTTCTTT.

Many counts were recorded for this clonotype. J is TRBJ2-5 and V is TRBV12-3 or TRBV12-4, with TRBD2 as a possible D gene (6 bases). This CDR3 is 15 amino acids long. Trimming left V 4 bases short and J 4 bases short, with 16 bases between. The CDR3 protein is CASSSARLGRETQYF. DNA of the CDR3: TGTGCCAGCAGTTCCGCCAGACTAGGGCGAGAGACCCAGTACTTC.

This clonotype showed up many times. V is TRBV5-6 and J is TRBJ2-1, with D perhaps matching TRBD2 (7 bases). The germline V and J ends were trimmed by 6 bases and 7 bases, with 17 bases remaining between them. Germline loops: CDR1 SGHDT, CDR2 YYEEEE. The CDR3 is made up of 14 amino acids. CDR3 in DNA: TGTGCCAGCACCCCGGAGGGGGGGCTAAATGAGCAGTTCTTC. Translating it yields CASTPEGGLNEQFF. Full variable domain (outside the CDR3, taken from reference TRBV5-6 and TRBJ2-1): DAGVTQSPTHLIKTRGQQVTLRCSPKSGHDTVSWYQQALGQGPQFIFQYYEEEERQRGNFPDRFSGHQFPNYSSELNVNALLLGDSALYLCASTPEGGLNEQFFGPGTRLTVL.

This clonotype was counted many times. The rearrangement uses TRBV5-1 and TRBJ2-1, with 13 bases matching TRBD2. The CDR3 covers 16 residues. CDR1 is SGHRS, CDR2 YFSETQ, per germline. J lost 8 bases, V lost 2 bases, and 7 bases had no gene match. The CDR3 region has the DNA TGCGCCAGCAGCTTAGGACTAGCGGGAGATGGGGATGAGCAGTTCTTC. It encodes CASSLGLAGDGDEQFF.

This clonotype occurred many times. J is TRBJ2-3 and V is TRBV24-1; D is possibly TRBD2 (5 bases). The germline gives CDR1 KGHDR, CDR2 SFDVKD. This CDR3 region has 14 residues. V was clipped by 4 bases and J by 6 bases, with 13 bases between them. The CDR3 nucleotides are TGTGCCACCAGTGACCCCGCCGGGGTTGATACGCAGTATTTT. Amino acid sequence: CATSDPAGVDTQYF.

Ten or more counts support this clonotype. The rearrangement links TRBV11-3 to TRBJ2-7; 7 bases fit TRBD1. V was clipped by 4 bases and J by 0 bases; unmatched bases: 6. Germline V gene data show CDR1 as SGHNT and CDR2 as YENEEA. The CDR3 totals 15 residues. CDR3 DNA: TGTGCCAGCAGCTCAGGGGGACAGACCTCCTACGAGCAGTACTTC. Its protein product is CASSSGGQTSYEQYF.

This clonotype was recorded many times. J is TRBJ1-2 and V is TRBV20-1; 7 nucleotides match TRBD1. The CDR3 has 14 amino acids. CDR1 is DFQATT, CDR2 SNEGSKA, per germline (reference sequence). V lost 0 bases to trimming and J lost 6 bases; unmatched junction nucleotides: 7. CDR3 sequence reads: CSARDLRTGHGYTF. CDR3 in DNA: TGCAGTGCTAGAGACCTGAGGACAGGCCATGGCTACACCTTC.

This clonotype was picked up many times. The V gene is TRBV5-1, the J gene TRBJ2-7; 10 bases map to TRBD1. Trimming took 6 bases from V and 4 from J; bases not matched to a gene: 7. Germline loops: CDR1 SGHRS, CDR2 YFSETQ. CDR3 length: 14 residues. The CDR3 sequence is CASTQAGQGYEQYF. CDR3 coding DNA: TGCGCCAGCACCCAAGCGGGACAGGGGTACGAGCAGTACTTC.

The sample holds many counts of this clonotype. The chain is built from TRBV30 and TRBJ1-2; a possible D gene is TRBD1 (5 bases). The V and J ends lost 2 bases and 4 bases respectively, with 20 bases between them. Looked up from germline, CDR1 is GTSNPN and CDR2 is SVGIG (reference sequence). CDR3 length: 16 amino acids. This CDR3 reads CAWSTLEVPGAYGYTF. In DNA form, the CDR3 reads TGTGCCTGGAGTACCCTGGAGGTCCCCGGGGCCTATGGCTACACCTTC.

This chain connects TRBV11-2 to TRBJ2-5, with no clear D. Germline-derived CDR1 and CDR2 are SGHAT and FQNNGV. This CDR3 has 15 residues. Trimming cost V 3 bases and J 1 base, with 12 bases left between them. DNA of the CDR3: TGTGCCAGCAGCTTTCAGAACCCGTCCCAAGAGACCCAGTACTTC. Translated, it gives CASSFQNPSQETQYF.

This clonotype occurred many times. The chain has TRBV2 and TRBJ1-2, with D unclear. Trimming removed 4 bases from V and 2 bases from J, with 8 bases in between. The CDR3 runs to 13 residues. Per germline, CDR1 SNHLY and CDR2 FYNNEI. For the CDR3, the DNA is TGTGCCAGCAGTGTGGCACGGAACTATGGCTACACCTTC. Its translation: CASSVARNYGYTF.

This clonotype has ten or more counts. The rearrangement links TRBV5-1 to TRBJ2-3; the D call may be TRBD1 or TRBD2 (5 bases each). In germline, CDR1 is SGHRS, CDR2 YFSETQ. V was trimmed by 1 base and J by 4 bases, leaving 7 bases between them. The CDR3 spans 13 residues. The chain's CDR3 is CASSLQGADTQYF. As DNA, the CDR3 is TGCGCCAGCAGCTTGCAGGGAGCAGATACGCAGTATTTT.

CDR3 loop: CASSLASEIPDTQYF. The CDR3 DNA reads TGCGCCAGCAGCTTGGCCTCTGAAATCCCAGATACGCAGTATTTT. V is TRBV5-1 and J is TRBJ2-3; the D is unclear. This CDR3 comprises 15 residues. V shed 0 bases and J shed 4 bases, with 12 bases lying between them. Germline lookup yields CDR1 SGHRS and CDR2 YFSETQ.

This clonotype was counted many times. J is TRBJ1-4 and V is TRBV12-3 or TRBV12-4; D is undetermined. With 3 bases removed from V and 4 bases from J, the gap between germline ends came to 6 bases. The CDR3 sequence is 13 residues long. The CDR3 DNA follows: TGTGCCAGCAGTTTGGGAGATAATGAAAAACTGTTTTTT. Translated: CASSLGDNEKLFF.

In its sample, this clonotype was seen many times. The gene calls are TRBV6-2 or TRBV6-3 and TRBJ2-1; D is perhaps TRBD2 (6 bases). Per germline, CDR1 MNHEY and CDR2 SVGEGT. The CDR3 spans 16 residues. The V and J ends lost 0 bases and 10 bases respectively, with 19 bases between them. Here the CDR3 reads CASSYSLRDLRAEQFF. DNA for the CDR3: TGTGCCAGCAGTTACTCTCTGCGGGATCTTCGCGCGGAGCAGTTCTTC.

There are many counts of this clonotype. The chain carries TRBV5-1 and TRBJ2-1; D remains ambiguous. The germline V gene encodes CDR1 SGHRS and CDR2 YFSETQ. The CDR3 runs to 16 residues. V was pared by 3 bases and J by 1 base, with 14 bases between. In DNA, the CDR3 is TGCGCCAGCAGCTCCCAGCCAGATTCATCCTACAATGAGCAGTTCTTC. Translating gives CASSSQPDSSYNEQFF.

The table lists this clonotype with a few counts. The V call is TRBV28, the J call TRBJ1-3; a possible D gene is TRBD1 (6 bases). Per the germline V gene, CDR1 is MDHEN and CDR2 is SYDVKM. The CDR3 is made up of 14 amino acids. Trimming took off 6 bases at V and 3 bases at J, with 12 bases between the two ends. The CDR3 loop is CASRPSGDGNTIYF. The CDR3 nucleotides are TGTGCCAGCAGGCCCTCAGGGGATGGAAACACCATATATTTT.

This clonotype was observed many times. The V and J genes are TRBV7-9 and TRBJ1-2; D might be TRBD1 (5 bases). Trimming left V 5 bases short and J 4 bases short, with 17 bases between. Germline V gene lookup returns CDR1 SEHNR and CDR2 FQNEAQ (reference sequence). The CDR3 totals 15 residues. Written as DNA, the CDR3 is TGTGCCAGCAGCCCCTTGGGACTTCAGGGCTATGGCTACACCTTC. This codes for CASSPLGLQGYGYTF.

This clonotype was detected ten times or more. The chain couples TRBV4-1 to TRBJ2-7, with TRBD1 as a possible D gene (5 bases). The CDR3 runs to 15 residues. Germline CDR1 MGHRA, CDR2 YSYEKL. Trimming shortened V by 4 bases and J by 1 base, and 14 bases separated the two germline ends. For the CDR3, the DNA is TGCGCCAGCAGCCTTACGCAGGGCGATTCCTACGAGCAGTACTTC. Residues: CASSLTQGDSYEQYF.

This clonotype was seen a handful of times. The V gene is TRBV10-3, the J gene TRBJ1-1; D is possibly TRBD1 (6 bases). CDR1 and CDR2 from the germline V gene are ENHRY and SYGVKD. V lost 6 bases to trimming and J lost 8 bases, with 19 bases between them. This CDR3 comprises 14 residues. CDR3 sequence reads: CAIRKQGPEEEAFF. CDR3 sequence (DNA): TGTGCCATCAGGAAACAGGGCCCTGAGGAGGAAGCTTTCTTT.